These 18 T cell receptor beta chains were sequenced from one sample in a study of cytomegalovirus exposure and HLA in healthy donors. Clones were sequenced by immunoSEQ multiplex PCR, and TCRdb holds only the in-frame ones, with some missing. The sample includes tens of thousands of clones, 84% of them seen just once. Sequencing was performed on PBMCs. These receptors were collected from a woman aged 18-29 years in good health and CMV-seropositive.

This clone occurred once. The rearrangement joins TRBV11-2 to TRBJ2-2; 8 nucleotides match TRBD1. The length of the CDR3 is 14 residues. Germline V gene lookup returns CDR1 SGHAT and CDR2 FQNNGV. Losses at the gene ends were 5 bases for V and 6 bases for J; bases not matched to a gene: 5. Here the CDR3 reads CASSLQGASGELFF. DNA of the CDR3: TGTGCCAGCAGCCTCCAGGGGGCTTCCGGGGAGCTGTTTTTT. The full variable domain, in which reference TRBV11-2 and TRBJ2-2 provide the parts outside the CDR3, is EAGVAQSPRYKIIEKRQSVAFWCNPISGHATLYWYQQILGQGPKLLIQFQNNGVVDDSQLPKDRFSAERLKGVDSTLKIQPAKLEDSAVYLCASSLQGASGELFFGEGSRLTVL.

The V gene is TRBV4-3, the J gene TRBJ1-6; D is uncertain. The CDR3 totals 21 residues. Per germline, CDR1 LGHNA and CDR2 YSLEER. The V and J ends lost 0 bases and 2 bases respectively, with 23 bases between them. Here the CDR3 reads CASSQDHPRGLGQPYNSPLHF. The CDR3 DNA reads TGCGCCAGCAGCCAAGACCACCCCCGAGGACTTGGCCAGCCCTATAATTCACCCCTCCACTTT.

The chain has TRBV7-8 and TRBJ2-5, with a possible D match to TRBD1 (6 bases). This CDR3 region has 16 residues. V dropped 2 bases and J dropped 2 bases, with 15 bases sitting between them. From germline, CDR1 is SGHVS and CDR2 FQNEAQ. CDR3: CASSLPLGQSQETQYF. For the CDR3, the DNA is TGTGCCAGCAGCTTACCTCTCGGACAGTCACAAGAGACCCAGTACTTC.

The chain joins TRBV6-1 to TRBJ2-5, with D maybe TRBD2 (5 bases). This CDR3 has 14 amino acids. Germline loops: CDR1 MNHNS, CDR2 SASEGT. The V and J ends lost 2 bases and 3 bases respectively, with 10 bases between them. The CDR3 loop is CASSEMDLKETQYF. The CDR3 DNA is TGTGCCAGCAGTGAAATGGACTTGAAAGAGACCCAGTACTTC.

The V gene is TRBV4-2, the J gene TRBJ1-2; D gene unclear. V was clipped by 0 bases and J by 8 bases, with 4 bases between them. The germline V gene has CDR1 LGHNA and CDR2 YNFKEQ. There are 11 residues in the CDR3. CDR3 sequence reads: CASSQDMGYTF. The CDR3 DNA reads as TGTGCCAGCAGCCAAGATATGGGCTACACCTTC.

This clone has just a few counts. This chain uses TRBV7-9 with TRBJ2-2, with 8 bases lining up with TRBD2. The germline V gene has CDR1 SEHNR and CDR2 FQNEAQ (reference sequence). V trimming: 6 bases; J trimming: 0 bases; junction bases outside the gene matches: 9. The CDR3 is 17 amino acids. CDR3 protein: CASSYPRGGSNTGELFF. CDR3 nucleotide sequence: TGTGCCAGCAGTTACCCACGGGGGGGCTCGAACACCGGGGAGCTGTTTTTT. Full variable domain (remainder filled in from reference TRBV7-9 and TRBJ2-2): DTGVSQNPRHKITKRGQNVTFRCDPISEHNRLYWYRQTLGQGPEFLTYFQNEAQLEKSRLLSDRFSAERPKGSFSTLEIQRTEQGDSAMYLCASSYPRGGSNTGELFFGEGSRLTVL.

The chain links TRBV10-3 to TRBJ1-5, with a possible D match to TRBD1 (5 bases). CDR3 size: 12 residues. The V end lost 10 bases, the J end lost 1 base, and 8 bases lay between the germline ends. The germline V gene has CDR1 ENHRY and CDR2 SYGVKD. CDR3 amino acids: CATRQSNQPQHF. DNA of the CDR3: TGTGCCACGCGACAGAGCAATCAGCCCCAGCATTTT.

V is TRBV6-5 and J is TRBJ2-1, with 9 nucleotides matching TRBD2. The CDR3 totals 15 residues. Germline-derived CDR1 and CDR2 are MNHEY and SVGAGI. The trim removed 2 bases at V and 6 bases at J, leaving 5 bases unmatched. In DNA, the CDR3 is TGTGCCAGCAGTTACCAGCGGGGGGCAGGCAATGAGCAGTTCTTC. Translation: CASSYQRGAGNEQFF.

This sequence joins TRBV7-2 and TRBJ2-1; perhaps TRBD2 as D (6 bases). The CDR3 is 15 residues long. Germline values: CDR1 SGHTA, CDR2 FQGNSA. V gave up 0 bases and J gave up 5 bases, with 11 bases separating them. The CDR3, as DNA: TGTGCCAGCAGCTTAGCCGGGCGGGGACACAATGAGCAGTTCTTC. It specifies CASSLAGRGHNEQFF. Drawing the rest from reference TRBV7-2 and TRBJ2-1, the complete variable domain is GAGVSQSPSNKVTEKGKDVELRCDPISGHTALYWYRQSLGQGLEFLIYFQGNSAPDKSGLPSDRFSAERTGGSVSTLTIQRTQQEDSAVYLCASSLAGRGHNEQFFGPGTRLTVL.

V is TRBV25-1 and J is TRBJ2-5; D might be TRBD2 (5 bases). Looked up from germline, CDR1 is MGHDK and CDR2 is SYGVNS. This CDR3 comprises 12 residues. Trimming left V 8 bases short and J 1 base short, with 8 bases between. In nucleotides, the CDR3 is TGTGCCAGCGCGGGCCCCCAAGAGACCCAGTACTTC. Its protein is CASAGPQETQYF.

The CDR3 region is CASSEPAQTGELFF. The CDR3 region has the DNA TGTGCCAGCAGTGAACCCGCACAGACCGGGGAGCTGTTTTTT. The chain couples TRBV25-1 to TRBJ2-2, with D uncertain. The V end lost 2 bases, the J end lost 5 bases, and 9 bases lay between the germline ends. The CDR3 contains 14 residues. Germline-derived CDR1 and CDR2 are MGHDK and SYGVNS.

The CDR3 nucleotides read TGTGCCAGCAGTTTTGACAGGATAACCGGGGAGCTGTTTTTT. Translating gives CASSFDRITGELFF. V and J are TRBV27 and TRBJ2-2; TRBD1 might be the D (6 bases). V shed 3 bases and J shed 5 bases, with 10 bases lying between them. The CDR3 totals 14 residues. The germline V gene encodes CDR1 MNHEY and CDR2 SMNVEV (reference sequence).

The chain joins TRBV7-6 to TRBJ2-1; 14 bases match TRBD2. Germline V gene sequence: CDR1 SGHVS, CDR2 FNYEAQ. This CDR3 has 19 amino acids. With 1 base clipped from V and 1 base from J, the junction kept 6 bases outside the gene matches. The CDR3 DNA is TGTGCCAGCAGCTTAGGACTAGCGGGGGGGGCAAGGTCCTACAATGAGCAGTTCTTC. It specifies CASSLGLAGGARSYNEQFF.

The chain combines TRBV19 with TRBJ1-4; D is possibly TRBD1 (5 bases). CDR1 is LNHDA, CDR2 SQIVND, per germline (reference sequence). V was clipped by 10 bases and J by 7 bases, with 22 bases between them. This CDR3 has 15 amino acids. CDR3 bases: TGTGCCACCATGGAATCAGGGAGGGCCGGTGAAAAACTGTTTTTT. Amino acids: CATMESGRAGEKLFF.

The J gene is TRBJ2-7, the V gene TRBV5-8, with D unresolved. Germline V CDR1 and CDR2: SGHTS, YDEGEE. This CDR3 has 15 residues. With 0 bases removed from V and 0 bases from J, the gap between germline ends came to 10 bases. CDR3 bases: TGTGCCAGCAGCTTGGGCAGGTTAAGCTCCTACGAGCAGTACTTC. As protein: CASSLGRLSSYEQYF.

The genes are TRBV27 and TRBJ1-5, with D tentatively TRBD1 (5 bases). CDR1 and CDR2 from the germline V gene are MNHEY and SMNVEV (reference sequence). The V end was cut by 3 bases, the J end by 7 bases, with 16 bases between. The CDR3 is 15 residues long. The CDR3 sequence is CASSLVFRVGQPQHF. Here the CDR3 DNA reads TGTGCCAGCAGTTTGGTGTTCAGGGTGGGACAGCCCCAGCATTTT.

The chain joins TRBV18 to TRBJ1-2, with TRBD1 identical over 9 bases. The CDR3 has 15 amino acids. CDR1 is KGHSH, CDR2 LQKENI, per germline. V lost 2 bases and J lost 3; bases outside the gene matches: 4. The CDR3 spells CASSPGDRVDYGYTF. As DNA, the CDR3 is TGTGCCAGCTCACCAGGGGACAGGGTAGACTATGGCTACACCTTC.

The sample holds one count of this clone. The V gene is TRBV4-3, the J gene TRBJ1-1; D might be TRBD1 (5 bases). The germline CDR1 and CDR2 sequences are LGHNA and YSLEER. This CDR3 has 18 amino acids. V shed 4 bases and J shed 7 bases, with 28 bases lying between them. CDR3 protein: CASSPVGPQQGFGHEAFF. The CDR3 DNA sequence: TGCGCCAGCAGCCCCGTGGGGCCCCAGCAGGGATTTGGCCATGAAGCTTTCTTT.